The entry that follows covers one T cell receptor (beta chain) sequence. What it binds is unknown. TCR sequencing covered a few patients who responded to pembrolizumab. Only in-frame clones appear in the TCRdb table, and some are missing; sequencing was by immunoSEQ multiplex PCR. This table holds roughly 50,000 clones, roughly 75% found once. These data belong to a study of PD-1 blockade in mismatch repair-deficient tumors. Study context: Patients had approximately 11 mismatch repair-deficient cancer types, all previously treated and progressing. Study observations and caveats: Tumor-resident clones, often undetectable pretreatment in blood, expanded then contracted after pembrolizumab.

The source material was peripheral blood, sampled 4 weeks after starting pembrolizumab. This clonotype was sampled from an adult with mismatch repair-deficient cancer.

Here the CDR3 reads CASRPAGVNQPQHF. The CDR3, as DNA: TGTGCCAGCAGACCCGCGGGGGTTAATCAGCCCCAGCATTTT. The chain recombines TRBV28 with TRBJ1-5; TRBD1 might be the D (5 bases). Trimming left V 6 bases short and J 4 bases short, with 13 bases between. CDR3 size: 14 residues. Per germline, CDR1 MDHEN and CDR2 SYDVKM.